This TCR beta chain was captured by sequencing in a study of T cell repertoires in cytomegalovirus infection. Across the study: It was recently identified HLA-C-restricted and well-studied HLA-B-restricted CMV epitopes that the study used. In public TCR beta signatures, there were indications of both CMV infection and matching HLA type.

Overall study results and limits: Cumulative public TCR beta family frequency identified CMV carriers with the relevant HLA. There were HLA-C-restricted CMV-specific TCR beta clonotypes dominating the ex vivo response.

Comments on this clonotype: Its antigen is undetermined.

The V end was cut by 3 bases, the J end by 0 bases, with 9 bases between. Looked up from germline, CDR1 is SGHTA and CDR2 is FQGTGA. The CDR3 covers 15 residues. TCRdb redid the calling of the reads with MiXCR, one entry per CDR3 protein. Of about 220,000 distinct CDR3 sequences in the sample, about 38% were seen once. This receptor was taken from a human donor in good health (CMV status not recorded). Some clones in this sample may be carry-over from other donors' samples. Specimen: CD8+ T cells from cultured PBMCs, collected from culture after CMV antigen stimulation. V and J are TRBV7-3 and TRBJ2-1; no clear D. The CDR3 bases are TGTGCCAGCAGCTTTTTCGCTAGCTCCTACAATGAGCAGTTCTTC. Encoded protein: CASSFFASSYNEQFF.